The 2 T cell receptor beta chains below all came from one sample that was sequenced in a study of naive and memory T cell subsets. An equimolar mix of two oligonucleotides served as the beta constant-region primer for TRBC1 and TRBC2. Four rounds of PCR amplified the ligated cDNA using nested alpha and beta constant-region primers plus SP2. TCRdb independently ran MiXCR on the UMI-ligation and nested PCR reads; one entry per CDR3 protein. The sample gives about 120,000 distinct CDR3 sequences, over 30% of which show up once; about 1% is in the top ten. The sample comprised central memory CD4+ T cells from blood. Source of these receptors: a human donor in good health.

The chain uses TRBV6-5 and TRBJ2-1, with 8 bases that match TRBD1. After removal of 6 bases from V and 5 bases from J, the junction contained 9 bases not matched to a gene. Germline CDR1 and CDR2: MNHEY and SVGAGI. This CDR3 is 15 amino acids long. This CDR3 reads CASRQTGVLNNEQFF. The CDR3, as DNA: TGTGCCAGCAGGCAGACAGGGGTATTAAACAATGAGCAGTTCTTC.

This chain uses TRBV2 with TRBJ2-7; maybe TRBD2 (5 bases). Trimming shortened V by 7 bases and J by 3 bases, and 13 bases separated the two germline ends. CDR3 length: 13 residues. Germline V gene lookup returns CDR1 SNHLY and CDR2 FYNNEI. The CDR3 loop reads CASMSAGDYEQYF. In nucleotides, the CDR3 is TGTGCCAGCATGAGTGCGGGCGACTACGAGCAGTACTTC. Full variable domain (missing parts from reference TRBV2 and TRBJ2-7): EPEVTQTPSHQVTQMGQEVILRCVPISNHLYFYWYRQILGQKVEFLVSFYNNEISEKSEIFDDQFSVERPDGSNFTLKIRSTKLEDSAMYFCASMSAGDYEQYFGPGTRLTVT.